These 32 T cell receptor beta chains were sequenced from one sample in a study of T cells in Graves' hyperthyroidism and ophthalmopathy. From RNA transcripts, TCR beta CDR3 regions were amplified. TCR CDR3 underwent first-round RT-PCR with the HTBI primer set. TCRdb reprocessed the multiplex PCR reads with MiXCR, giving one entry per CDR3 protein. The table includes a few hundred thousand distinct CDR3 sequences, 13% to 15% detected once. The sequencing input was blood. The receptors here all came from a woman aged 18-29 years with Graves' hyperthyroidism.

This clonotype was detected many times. The CDR3 bases are TGTGCCTGGAGTGAGGGCAGTTCTGTTGGAAACACCATATATTTT. Translating gives CAWSEGSSVGNTIYF. V usage is TRBV30 and J usage is TRBJ1-3; D is unresolved. Germline V gene sequence: CDR1 GTSNPN, CDR2 SVGIG (reference sequence). This CDR3 has 15 amino acids. V was cut by 1 base and J by 3 bases, with 13 bases left in between.

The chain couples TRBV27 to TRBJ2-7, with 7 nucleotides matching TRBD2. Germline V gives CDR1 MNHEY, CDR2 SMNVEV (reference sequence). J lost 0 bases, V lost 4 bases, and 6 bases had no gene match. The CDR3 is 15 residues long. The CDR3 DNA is TGTGCCAGCAGTTATGGTAGCGGGCGCTCCTACGAGCAGTACTTC. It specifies CASSYGSGRSYEQYF.

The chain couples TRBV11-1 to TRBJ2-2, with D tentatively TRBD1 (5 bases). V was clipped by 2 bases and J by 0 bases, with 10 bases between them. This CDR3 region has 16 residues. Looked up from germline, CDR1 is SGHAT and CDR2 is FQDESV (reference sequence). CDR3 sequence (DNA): TGTGCCAGCAGCTTAACAGGCGCATCGAACACCGGGGAGCTGTTTTTT. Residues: CASSLTGASNTGELFF.

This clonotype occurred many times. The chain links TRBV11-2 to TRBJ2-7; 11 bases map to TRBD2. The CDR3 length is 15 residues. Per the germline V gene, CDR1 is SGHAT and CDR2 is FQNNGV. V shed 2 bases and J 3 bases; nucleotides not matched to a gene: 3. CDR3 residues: CASSLSTSGSYEQYF. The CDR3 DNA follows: TGTGCCAGCAGCTTATCAACTAGCGGGAGCTACGAGCAGTACTTC.

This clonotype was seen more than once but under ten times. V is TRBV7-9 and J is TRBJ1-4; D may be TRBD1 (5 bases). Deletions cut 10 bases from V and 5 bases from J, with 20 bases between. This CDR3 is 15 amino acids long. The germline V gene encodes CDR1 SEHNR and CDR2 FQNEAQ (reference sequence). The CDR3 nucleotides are TGTGCCACCCTTCGGCTGGGGCAGGACAATGAAAAACTGTTTTTT. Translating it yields CATLRLGQDNEKLFF.

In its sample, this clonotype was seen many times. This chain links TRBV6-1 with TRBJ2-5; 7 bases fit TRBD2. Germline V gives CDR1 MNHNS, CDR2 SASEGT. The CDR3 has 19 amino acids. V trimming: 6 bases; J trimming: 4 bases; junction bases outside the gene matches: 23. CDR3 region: CASSPVYFGDGGGRETQYF. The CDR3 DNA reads TGTGCCAGCAGCCCCGTTTACTTCGGCGACGGGGGAGGGCGAGAGACCCAGTACTTC.

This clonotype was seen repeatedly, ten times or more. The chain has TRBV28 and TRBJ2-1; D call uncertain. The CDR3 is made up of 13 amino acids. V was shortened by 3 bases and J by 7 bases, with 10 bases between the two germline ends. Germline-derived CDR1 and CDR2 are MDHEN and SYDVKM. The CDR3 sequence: CASSFQSLNEQFF. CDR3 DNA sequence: TGTGCCAGCAGTTTCCAGTCCTTGAATGAGCAGTTCTTC.

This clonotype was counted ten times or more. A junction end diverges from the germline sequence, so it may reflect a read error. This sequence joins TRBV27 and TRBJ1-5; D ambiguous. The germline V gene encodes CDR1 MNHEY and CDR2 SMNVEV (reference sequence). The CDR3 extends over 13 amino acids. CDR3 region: CASSWDSNQPQHF. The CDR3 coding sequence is TGCGCCAGCAGCTGGGATAGCAATCAGCCCCAGCATTTT.

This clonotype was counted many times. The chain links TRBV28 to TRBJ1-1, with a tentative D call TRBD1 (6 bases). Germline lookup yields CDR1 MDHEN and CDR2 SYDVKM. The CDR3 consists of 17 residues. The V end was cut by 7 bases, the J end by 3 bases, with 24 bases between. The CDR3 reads CASKHKTGLSLYTEAFF. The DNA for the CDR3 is TGTGCCAGCAAACACAAAACAGGGTTGTCCCTGTACACTGAAGCTTTCTTT.

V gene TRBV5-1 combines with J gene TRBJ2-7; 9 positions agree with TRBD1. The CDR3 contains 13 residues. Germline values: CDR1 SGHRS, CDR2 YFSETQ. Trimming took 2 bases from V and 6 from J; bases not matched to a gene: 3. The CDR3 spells CASSLGTGSEQYV. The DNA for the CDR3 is TGCGCCAGCAGCTTAGGGACAGGGAGCGAGCAGTACGTC.

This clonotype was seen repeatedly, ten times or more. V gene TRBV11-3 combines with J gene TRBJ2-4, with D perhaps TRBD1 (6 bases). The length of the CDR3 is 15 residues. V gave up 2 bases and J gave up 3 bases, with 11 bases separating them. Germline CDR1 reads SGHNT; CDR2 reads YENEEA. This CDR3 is CASSLTGWDKNIQYF. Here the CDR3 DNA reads TGTGCCAGCAGCTTAACAGGGTGGGACAAAAACATTCAGTACTTC. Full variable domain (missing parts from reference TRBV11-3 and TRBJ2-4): EAGVVQSPRYKIIEKKQPVAFWCNPISGHNTLYWYLQNLGQGPELLIRYENEEAVDDSQLPKDRFSAERLKGVDSTLKIQPAELGDSAVYLCASSLTGWDKNIQYFGAGTRLSVL.

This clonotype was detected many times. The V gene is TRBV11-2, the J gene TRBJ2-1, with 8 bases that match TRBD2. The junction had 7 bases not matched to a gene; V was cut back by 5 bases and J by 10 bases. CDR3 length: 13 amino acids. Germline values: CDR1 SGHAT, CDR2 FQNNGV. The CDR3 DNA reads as TGTGCCAGCAGCCAAGGGTTAGCGGGAGAGCAGTTCTTC. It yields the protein CASSQGLAGEQFF.

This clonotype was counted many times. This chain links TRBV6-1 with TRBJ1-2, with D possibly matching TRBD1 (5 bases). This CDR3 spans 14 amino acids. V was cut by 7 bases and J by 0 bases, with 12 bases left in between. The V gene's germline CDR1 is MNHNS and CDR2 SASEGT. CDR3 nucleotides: TGTGCCAGCAAGACAGAATATACTAACTATGGCTACACCTTC. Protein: CASKTEYTNYGYTF.

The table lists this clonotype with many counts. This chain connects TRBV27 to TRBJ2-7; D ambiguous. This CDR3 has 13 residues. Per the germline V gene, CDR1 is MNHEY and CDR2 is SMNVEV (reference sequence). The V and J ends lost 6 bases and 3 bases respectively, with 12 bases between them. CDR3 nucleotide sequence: TGTGCCAGCAGCGGGCGTTCCTTCTACGAGCAGTACTTC. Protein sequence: CASSGRSFYEQYF.

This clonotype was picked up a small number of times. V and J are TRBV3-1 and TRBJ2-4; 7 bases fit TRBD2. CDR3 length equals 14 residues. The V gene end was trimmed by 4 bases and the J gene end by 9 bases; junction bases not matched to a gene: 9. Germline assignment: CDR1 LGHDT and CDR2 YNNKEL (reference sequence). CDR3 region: CASSPQRGGGIQYF. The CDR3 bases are TGTGCCAGCAGCCCCCAGCGGGGAGGAGGCATTCAGTACTTC. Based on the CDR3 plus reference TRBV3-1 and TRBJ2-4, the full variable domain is DTAVSQTPKYLVTQMGNDKSIKCEQNLGHDTMYWYKQDSKKFLKIMFSYNNKELIINETVPNRFSPKSPDKAHLNLHINSLELGDSAVYFCASSPQRGGGIQYFGAGTRLSVL.

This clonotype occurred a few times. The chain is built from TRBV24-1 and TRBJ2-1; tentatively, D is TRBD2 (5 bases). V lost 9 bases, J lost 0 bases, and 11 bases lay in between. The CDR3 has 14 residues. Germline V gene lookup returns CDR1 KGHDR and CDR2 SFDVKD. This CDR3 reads CATQRRSSYNEQFF. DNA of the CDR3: TGTGCCACCCAAAGGAGGAGCTCCTACAATGAGCAGTTCTTC.

CDR3 DNA: TGTGCCAGTAGTAGCAGCCGAGAGAGTGGCTACACCTTC. This codes for CASSSSRESGYTF. The chain couples TRBV19 to TRBJ1-2; no definite D call. CDR1 and CDR2 (germline): LNHDA, SQIVND (reference sequence). The V end lost 4 bases, the J end lost 7 bases, and 13 bases lay between the germline ends. The length of the CDR3 is 13 residues.

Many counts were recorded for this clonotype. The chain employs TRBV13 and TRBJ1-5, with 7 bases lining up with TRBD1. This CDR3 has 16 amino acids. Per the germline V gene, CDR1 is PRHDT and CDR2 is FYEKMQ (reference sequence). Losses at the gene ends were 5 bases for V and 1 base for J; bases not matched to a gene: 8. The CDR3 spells CASSPGPGQSNQPQHF. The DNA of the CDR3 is TGTGCCAGCAGCCCCGGACCGGGACAGAGCAATCAGCCCCAGCATTTT.

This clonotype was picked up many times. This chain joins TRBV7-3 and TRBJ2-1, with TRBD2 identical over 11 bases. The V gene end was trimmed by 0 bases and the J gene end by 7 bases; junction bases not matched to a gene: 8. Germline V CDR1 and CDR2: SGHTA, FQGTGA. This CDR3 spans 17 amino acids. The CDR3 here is CASSLTGRASGRNEQFF. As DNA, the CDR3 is TGTGCCAGCAGCTTAACGGGGCGGGCTAGCGGGAGGAATGAGCAGTTCTTC.

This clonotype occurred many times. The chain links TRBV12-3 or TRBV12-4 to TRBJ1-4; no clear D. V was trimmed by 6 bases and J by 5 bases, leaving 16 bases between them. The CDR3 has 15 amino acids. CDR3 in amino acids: CASSNPSRSNEKLFF. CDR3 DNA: TGTGCCAGCAGCAATCCGAGTAGGAGCAATGAAAAACTGTTTTTT.

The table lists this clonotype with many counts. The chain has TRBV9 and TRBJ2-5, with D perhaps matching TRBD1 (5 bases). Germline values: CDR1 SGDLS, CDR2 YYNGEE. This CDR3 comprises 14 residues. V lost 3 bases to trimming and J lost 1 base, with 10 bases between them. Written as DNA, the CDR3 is TGTGCCAGCAGCGGAAGGGGTCTCCAAGAGACCCAGTACTTC. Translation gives CASSGRGLQETQYF.

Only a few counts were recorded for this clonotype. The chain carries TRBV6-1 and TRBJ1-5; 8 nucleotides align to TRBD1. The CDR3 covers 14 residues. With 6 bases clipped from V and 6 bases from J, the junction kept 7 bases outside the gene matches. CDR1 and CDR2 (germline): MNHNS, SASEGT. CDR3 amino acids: CASSSGGRSQPQHF. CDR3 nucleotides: TGTGCCAGCAGCTCAGGGGGCCGCAGTCAGCCCCAGCATTTT.

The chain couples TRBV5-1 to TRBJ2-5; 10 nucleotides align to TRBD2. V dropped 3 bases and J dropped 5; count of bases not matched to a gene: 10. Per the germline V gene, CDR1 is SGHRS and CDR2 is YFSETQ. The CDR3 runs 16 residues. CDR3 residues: CASSWGAGGTVETQYF. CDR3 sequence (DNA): TGCGCCAGCAGCTGGGGAGCGGGAGGGACCGTGGAGACCCAGTACTTC.

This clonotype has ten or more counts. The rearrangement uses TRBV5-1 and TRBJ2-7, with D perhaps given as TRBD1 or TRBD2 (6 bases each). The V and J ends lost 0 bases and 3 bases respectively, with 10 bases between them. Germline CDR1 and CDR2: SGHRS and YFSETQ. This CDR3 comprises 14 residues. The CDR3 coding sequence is TGCGCCAGCAGCTTGGGTGGGGGGCTCTACGAGCAGTACGTC. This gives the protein CASSLGGGLYEQYV.

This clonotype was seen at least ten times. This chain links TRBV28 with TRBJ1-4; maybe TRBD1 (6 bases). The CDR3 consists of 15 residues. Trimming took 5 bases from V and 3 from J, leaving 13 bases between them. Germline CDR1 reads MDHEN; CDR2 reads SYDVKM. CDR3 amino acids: CASSALRGPNEKLFF. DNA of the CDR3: TGTGCCAGCAGTGCCCTCCGGGGGCCTAATGAAAAACTGTTTTTT.

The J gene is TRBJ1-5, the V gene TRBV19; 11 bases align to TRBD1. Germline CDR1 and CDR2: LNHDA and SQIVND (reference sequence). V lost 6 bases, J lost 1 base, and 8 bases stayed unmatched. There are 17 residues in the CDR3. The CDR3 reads CASSLPGTGGSNQPQHF. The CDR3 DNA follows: TGTGCCAGTAGCTTACCCGGGACAGGGGGAAGCAATCAGCCCCAGCATTTT.

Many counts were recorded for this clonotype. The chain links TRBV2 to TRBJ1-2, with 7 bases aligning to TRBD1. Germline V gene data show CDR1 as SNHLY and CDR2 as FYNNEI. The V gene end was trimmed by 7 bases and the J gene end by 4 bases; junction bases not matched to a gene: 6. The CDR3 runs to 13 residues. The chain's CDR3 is CASTTTGTYGYTF. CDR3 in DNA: TGTGCCAGCACTACGACAGGGACCTATGGCTACACCTTC. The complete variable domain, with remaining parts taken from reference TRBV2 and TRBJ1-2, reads EPEVTQTPSHQVTQMGQEVILRCVPISNHLYFYWYRQILGQKVEFLVSFYNNEISEKSEIFDDQFSVERPDGSNFTLKIRSTKLEDSAMYFCASTTTGTYGYTFGSGTRLTVV.

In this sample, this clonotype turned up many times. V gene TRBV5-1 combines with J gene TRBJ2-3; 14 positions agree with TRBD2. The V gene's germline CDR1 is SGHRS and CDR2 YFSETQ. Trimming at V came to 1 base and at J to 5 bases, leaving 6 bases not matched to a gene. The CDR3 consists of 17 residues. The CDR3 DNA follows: TGCGCCAGCAGCTTGACGCCGGGACTAGCGGGAGTAGATACGCAGTATTTT. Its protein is CASSLTPGLAGVDTQYF.

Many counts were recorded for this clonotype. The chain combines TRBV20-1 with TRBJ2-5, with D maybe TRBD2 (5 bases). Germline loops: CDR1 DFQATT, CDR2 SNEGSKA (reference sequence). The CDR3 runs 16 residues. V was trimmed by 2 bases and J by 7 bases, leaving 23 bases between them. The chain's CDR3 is CSARSPSLEGGGTQYF. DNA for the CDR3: TGCAGTGCTAGATCCCCCAGCCTCGAGGGTGGAGGGACCCAGTACTTC.

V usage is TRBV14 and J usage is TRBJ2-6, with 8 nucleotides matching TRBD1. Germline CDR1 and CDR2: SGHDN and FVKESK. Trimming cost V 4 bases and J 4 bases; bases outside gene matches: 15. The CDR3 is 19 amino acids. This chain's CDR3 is CASSRDWADRGFGANVLTF. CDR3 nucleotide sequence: TGTGCCAGCAGCCGAGACTGGGCTGACAGGGGTTTCGGGGCCAACGTCCTGACTTTC.

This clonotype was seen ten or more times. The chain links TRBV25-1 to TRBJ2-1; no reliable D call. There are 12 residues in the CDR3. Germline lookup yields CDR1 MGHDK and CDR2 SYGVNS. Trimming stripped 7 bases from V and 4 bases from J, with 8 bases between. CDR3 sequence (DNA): TGTGCCAGCACCGGGCAGTACAATGAGCAGTTCTTC. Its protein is CASTGQYNEQFF.

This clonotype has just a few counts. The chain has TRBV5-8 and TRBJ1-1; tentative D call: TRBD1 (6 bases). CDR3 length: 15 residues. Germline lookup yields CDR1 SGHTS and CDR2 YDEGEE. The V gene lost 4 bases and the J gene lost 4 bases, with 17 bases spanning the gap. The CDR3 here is CASSPLQGVGTEAFF. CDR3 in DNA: TGTGCCAGCAGCCCTTTACAGGGAGTGGGCACTGAAGCTTTCTTT.